These 22 T cell receptor beta chains were all obtained from the same sample, sequenced in a study of read filtering for tumor transcriptome and immune sequencing. This library used about 400 ng RNA and molecular barcoded adaptors spanning alpha/delta and beta/gamma chains. TCRdb reprocessed the reads with MiXCR, giving one entry per CDR3 protein. Of about 62,000 distinct CDR3 sequences in the sample, around 19% are singletons; the top ten hold about a tenth. Sequencing input: a population of CD138-negative cells sorted from bone marrow. These receptors were taken from a donor aged 40 or older with multiple myeloma.

This clonotype was observed at least ten times. The chain links TRBV28 to TRBJ2-1; D gene uncertain. The germline V gene encodes CDR1 MDHEN and CDR2 SYDVKM. Trimming took 7 bases from V and 2 from J, leaving 12 bases between them. The CDR3 extends over 14 amino acids. The CDR3 DNA reads as TGTGCCAGCACGCCCCTCCCCCCCTACAATGAGCAGTTCTTC. As protein: CASTPLPPYNEQFF.

This clonotype came up many times. The J gene is TRBJ2-7, the V gene TRBV5-1; D assignment may be TRBD1 or TRBD2 (5 bases each). The CDR3 contains 15 residues. V was shortened by 3 bases and J by 0 bases, with 13 bases between the two germline ends. CDR1 and CDR2 from the germline V gene are SGHRS and YFSETQ. The DNA for the CDR3 is TGCGCCAGCAGCTACGACGGGGCAAGCTCCTACGAGCAGTACTTC. Protein: CASSYDGASSYEQYF.

The chain uses TRBV2 and TRBJ2-1; TRBD1 might be the D (6 bases). Germline values: CDR1 SNHLY, CDR2 FYNNEI. V was pared by 8 bases and J by 4 bases, with 12 bases between. CDR3 length: 13 amino acids. In nucleotides, the CDR3 is TGTGCCAGCCGGGCAGGGGTATACAATGAGCAGTTCTTC. It specifies CASRAGVYNEQFF.

This clonotype was picked up many times. The rearrangement links TRBV12-3 or TRBV12-4 to TRBJ2-2; TRBD1 agrees at 7 bases. This CDR3 has 14 amino acids. J gave up 7 bases and V 8 bases, and 10 bases lay outside the gene matches. The CDR3 DNA reads TGTGCCAGCGGACTCCAGGGGGAAATCGGGGAGCTGTTTTTT. Translating gives CASGLQGEIGELFF.

This clonotype was detected a few times. A read error may explain this, as a much larger clone is one base away. Lacking the conserved final phenylalanine or tryptophan, this CDR3 likely reflects a read error. The chain joins TRBV29-1 to TRBJ2-3, with D unclear. The CDR3 consists of 12 residues. Between the trimmed V and J ends, which lost 1 base and 2 bases, there was a span of 4 bases. The germline gives CDR1 SQVTM, CDR2 ANQGSEA. The CDR3 reads CSVEADTDTQYL. CDR3 nucleotide sequence: TGCAGCGTTGAAGCCGACACAGATACGCAGTATTTG.

Ten or more counts support this clonotype. The chain couples TRBV29-1 to TRBJ2-5, with D uncertain. The CDR3 has 14 residues. Germline CDR1 reads SQVTM; CDR2 reads ANQGSEA. V lost 1 base to trimming and J lost 5 bases, with 14 bases between them. The CDR3 sequence: CSVEGSFLGETQYF. CDR3 DNA: TGCAGCGTTGAAGGCAGCTTCCTCGGGGAGACCCAGTACTTC.

Details on this clonotype: A much larger clone sits a single nucleotide away, making a read error possible. V and J are TRBV7-6 and TRBJ2-3; possibly TRBD1 for D (7 bases). This CDR3 comprises 15 residues. Germline V gene data show CDR1 as SGHVS and CDR2 as FNYEAQ. CDR3 amino acids: CACSSRQGGADTQYF. The CDR3 region has the DNA TGTGCCTGCAGCTCTAGACAGGGCGGGGCAGATACGCAGTATTTT. The variable domain in full, with the rest retrieved from reference TRBV7-6 and TRBJ2-3, is GAGVSQSPRYKVTKRGQDVALRCDPISGHVSLYWYRQALGQGPEFLTYFNYEAQQDKSGLPNDRFSAERPEGSISTLTIQRTEQRDSAMYRCACSSRQGGADTQYFGPGTRLTVL.

CDR3 in DNA: TGCGCCAGCAGCCAACATACGGCAGGGGGCAATCAGCCCCAGCATTTT. It is translated as CASSQHTAGGNQPQHF. The chain employs TRBV4-1 and TRBJ1-5; possible D gene TRBD1, 6 bases. The germline CDR1 and CDR2 sequences are MGHRA and YSYEKL. Trimming took off 2 bases at V and 2 bases at J, with 13 bases between the two ends. This CDR3 contains 16 residues.

There are many counts of this clonotype. The V call is TRBV10-1, the J call TRBJ2-7; 10 bases agree with TRBD1. The CDR3 is 13 amino acids. V trimming: 6 bases; J trimming: 3 bases; junction bases outside the gene matches: 2. CDR1 and CDR2 (germline): WNHNN, SYGVQD (reference sequence). In DNA, the CDR3 is TGCGCCAGCAGCCGGGACAGGGGCTACGAGCAGTACTTC. This codes for CASSRDRGYEQYF.

At least ten counts were recorded for this clonotype. V usage is TRBV20-1 and J usage is TRBJ1-1; no firm D call. The ends were cut back, 1 base at V and 3 bases at J, with 9 bases in the middle. Germline CDR1 reads DFQATT; CDR2 reads SNEGSKA (reference sequence). This CDR3 comprises 13 residues. CDR3 region: CSARGGGDTEAFF. The CDR3 region has the DNA TGCAGTGCTAGAGGAGGTGGGGACACTGAAGCTTTCTTT.

The table lists this clonotype with many counts. This chain links TRBV19 with TRBJ2-2; the D gene is possibly TRBD1 (6 bases). The CDR3 is 16 amino acids. The germline V gene has CDR1 LNHDA and CDR2 SQIVND (reference sequence). Trimming stripped 5 bases from V and 4 bases from J, with 17 bases between. As DNA, the CDR3 is TGTGCCAGTAGTTATGGTTCCGGGACATCCACCGGGGAGCTGTTTTTT. This sequence encodes CASSYGSGTSTGELFF.

Many counts were recorded for this clonotype. J is TRBJ1-1 and V is TRBV12-3 or TRBV12-4; a possible D gene is TRBD1 (5 bases). CDR3 length: 12 residues. Trimming pared 6 bases from V and 13 bases from J, leaving 18 bases between. The CDR3 DNA sequence: TGTGCCAGCAGCAAGAGGGACCTGGGGGGTTTCTTT. Translated: CASSKRDLGGFF.

Note on this clonotype: A far larger clone lies a single base away; this is likely a read error. The rearrangement links TRBV7-2 to TRBJ2-1; 10 bases map to TRBD1. Germline CDR1 reads SGHTA; CDR2 reads FQGNSA. The CDR3 totals 18 residues. V lost 5 bases and J lost 9; bases outside the gene matches: 19. The CDR3 coding sequence is TGTGCCAGCAGCGTCTATACACCTCCTCCGGGACAGGGGTCTGAGCAGTTCTTC. Its protein product is CASSVYTPPPGQGSEQFF.

This clonotype was observed many times. The chain employs TRBV28 and TRBJ2-5; D perhaps matches TRBD2 (6 bases). Trimming removed 6 bases at V and 2 bases at J, with 13 bases between. This CDR3 is 14 amino acids long. CDR1 MDHEN and CDR2 SYDVKM come from the germline V gene. The CDR3 sequence is CASSPRRVQETQYF. The DNA of the CDR3 is TGTGCCAGCAGCCCTAGGAGGGTACAAGAGACCCAGTACTTC.

In this sample, this clonotype turned up a few times. The gene calls are TRBV20-1 and TRBJ2-7; TRBD2 is a possible D gene (6 bases). The CDR3 runs 15 residues. The V end was cut by 0 bases, the J end by 3 bases, with 15 bases between. Germline V gene lookup returns CDR1 DFQATT and CDR2 SNEGSKA (reference sequence). The CDR3 DNA sequence: TGCAGTGCTAGAGATGACCGGGGAGGAGTCTACGAGCAGTACTTC. The encoded protein is CSARDDRGGVYEQYF.

This clonotype was seen ten or more times. The chain has TRBV20-1 and TRBJ2-3; 7 positions agree with TRBD2. This CDR3 spans 14 amino acids. V lost 6 bases and J lost 1; bases outside the gene matches: 7. CDR1 and CDR2 from the germline V gene are DFQATT and SNEGSKA (reference sequence). CDR3 sequence reads: CSAERSGGTDTQYF. Written as DNA, the CDR3 is TGCAGTGCGGAGCGGAGCGGGGGCACAGATACGCAGTATTTT.

Details on this clonotype: Possible read error: a much larger clone is one base away. V is TRBV21-1 and J is TRBJ1-2; TRBD1, the D gene given by the table, was not confirmed from the DNA. TRBV21-1 is designated a pseudogene. The CDR3 contains 18 residues. The CDR3 coding sequence is TGTGCCAGCAGCAAAGGGGACCTGCAAGCCCCCCTATGGGGTGGCTACACCTTC. Translation gives CASSKGDLQAPLWGGYTF.

J is TRBJ2-5 and V is TRBV5-1; TRBD1 is a possible D gene (6 bases). The germline V and J ends were trimmed by 4 bases and 1 base, with 23 bases remaining between them. The CDR3 length is 18 residues. In germline, CDR1 is SGHRS, CDR2 YFSETQ. The CDR3 sequence: CASSGGIRERSTQETQYF. In DNA form, the CDR3 reads TGCGCCAGCAGCGGGGGCATACGAGAGCGGAGCACCCAAGAGACCCAGTACTTC.

The genes are TRBV4-1 and TRBJ2-3; D is perhaps TRBD2 (5 bases). V dropped 9 bases and J dropped 0 bases, with 16 bases sitting between them. The germline gives CDR1 MGHRA, CDR2 YSYEKL. The CDR3 is 15 residues long. CDR3 in amino acids: CASRTAEFSTDTQYF. CDR3 in DNA: TGCGCCAGTAGGACTGCGGAGTTTAGCACAGATACGCAGTATTTT.

Many counts were recorded for this clonotype. The rearrangement joins TRBV20-1 to TRBJ1-4; D is unresolved. The germline CDR1 and CDR2 sequences are DFQATT and SNEGSKA (reference sequence). Trimming took 0 bases from V and 7 from J, leaving 18 bases between them. The CDR3 totals 16 residues. The CDR3 DNA is TGCAGTGCTAGAGATCTCACCGGACGGGGTGGTGAAAAACTGTTTTTT. Translation gives CSARDLTGRGGEKLFF.

In its sample, this clonotype was seen many times. V gene TRBV6-2 or TRBV6-3 combines with J gene TRBJ2-7; 11 bases align to TRBD2. Germline trimming cut 6 bases from V and 5 bases from J; bases unmatched to any gene: 12. The length of the CDR3 is 16 residues. Germline V CDR1 and CDR2: MNHEY, SVGEGT. The DNA of the CDR3 is TGTGCCAGCAGACTAGTACTAGCGGGGGAATCCCACGAGCAGTACTTC. It yields the protein CASRLVLAGESHEQYF.

This clonotype has at least ten counts. V gene TRBV20-1 combines with J gene TRBJ2-5; D possibly corresponds to TRBD1 (5 bases). The CDR3 loop spans 18 amino acids. The V end was cut by 3 bases, the J end by 0 bases, with 23 bases between. CDR1 is DFQATT, CDR2 SNEGSKA, per germline (reference sequence). The CDR3: CSARTTGIIQVDQETQYF. The CDR3 region has the DNA TGCAGTGCTAGGACCACGGGTATAATACAGGTTGACCAAGAGACCCAGTACTTC.